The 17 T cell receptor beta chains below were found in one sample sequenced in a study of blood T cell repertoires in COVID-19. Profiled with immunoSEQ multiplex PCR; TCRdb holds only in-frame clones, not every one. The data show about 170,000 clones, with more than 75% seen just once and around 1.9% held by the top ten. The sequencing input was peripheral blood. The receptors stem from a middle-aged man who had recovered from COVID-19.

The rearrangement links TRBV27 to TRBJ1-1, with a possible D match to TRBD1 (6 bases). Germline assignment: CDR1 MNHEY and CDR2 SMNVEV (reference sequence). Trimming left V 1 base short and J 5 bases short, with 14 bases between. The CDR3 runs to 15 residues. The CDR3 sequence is CASSLFGFGTTEAFF. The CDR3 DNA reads TGTGCCAGCAGTTTATTCGGCTTCGGGACAACTGAAGCTTTCTTT.

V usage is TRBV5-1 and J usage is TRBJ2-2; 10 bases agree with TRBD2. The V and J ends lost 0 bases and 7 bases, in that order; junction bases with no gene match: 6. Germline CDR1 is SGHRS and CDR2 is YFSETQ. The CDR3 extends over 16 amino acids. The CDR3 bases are TGCGCCAGCAGCTTGGCCCTAGCGGGGGTCGGCGGGGAGCTGTTTTTT. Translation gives CASSLALAGVGGELFF.

The CDR3 loop reads CASSYKRELQQYF. The DNA of the CDR3 is TGTGCCAGCAGTTACAAACGGGAGTTGCAGCAGTACTTC. The chain carries TRBV6-2 or TRBV6-3 and TRBJ2-7; possibly TRBD2 for D (6 bases). Germline loops: CDR1 MNHEY, CDR2 SVGEGT. The CDR3 has 13 amino acids. Trimming pared 2 bases from V and 8 bases from J, leaving 13 bases between.

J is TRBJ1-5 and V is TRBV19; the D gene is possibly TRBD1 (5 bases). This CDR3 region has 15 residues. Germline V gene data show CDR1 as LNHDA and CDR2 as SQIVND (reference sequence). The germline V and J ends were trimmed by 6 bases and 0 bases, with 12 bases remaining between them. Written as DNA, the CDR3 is TGTGCCAGTAGCTCCTTGGGGGGTAGCAATCAGCCCCAGCATTTT. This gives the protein CASSSLGGSNQPQHF.

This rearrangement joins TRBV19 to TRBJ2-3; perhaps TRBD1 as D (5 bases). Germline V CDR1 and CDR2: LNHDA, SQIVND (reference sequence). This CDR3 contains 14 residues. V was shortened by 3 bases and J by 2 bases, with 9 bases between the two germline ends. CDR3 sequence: CASSMQGYTDTQYF. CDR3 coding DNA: TGTGCCAGTAGTATGCAGGGCTACACAGATACGCAGTATTTT.

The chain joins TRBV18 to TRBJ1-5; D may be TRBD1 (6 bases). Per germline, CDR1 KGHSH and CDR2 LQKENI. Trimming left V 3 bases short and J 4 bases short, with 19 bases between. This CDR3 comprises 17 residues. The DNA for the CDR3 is TGTGCCAGCTCACCTTCGAAGGTGGGGGCATCTAATCAGCCCCAGCATTTT. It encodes CASSPSKVGASNQPQHF.

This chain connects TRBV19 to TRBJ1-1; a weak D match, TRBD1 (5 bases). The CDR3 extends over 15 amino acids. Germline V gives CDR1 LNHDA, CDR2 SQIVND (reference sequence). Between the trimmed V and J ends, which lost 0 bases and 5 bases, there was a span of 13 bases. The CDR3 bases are TGTGCCAGTAGTATAGATCCCACCCGACAGACTGAAGCTTTCTTT. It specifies CASSIDPTRQTEAFF.

The DNA of the CDR3 is TGTGCCAGCAGCTTCCAGACATTGGACAGTGGTGGCTACACCTTC. As protein: CASSFQTLDSGGYTF. The chain carries TRBV5-5 and TRBJ1-2; maybe TRBD1 (6 bases). The CDR3 covers 15 residues. Germline V gene lookup returns CDR1 SGHKS and CDR2 YYEKEE (reference sequence). The V and J ends lost 2 bases and 7 bases respectively, with 18 bases between them. Full variable domain (outside the CDR3, taken from reference TRBV5-5 and TRBJ1-2): DAGVTQSPTHLIKTRGQQVTLRCSPISGHKSVSWYQQVLGQGPQFIFQYYEKEERGRGNFPDRFSARQFPNYSSELNVNALLLGDSALYLCASSFQTLDSGGYTFGSGTRLTVV.

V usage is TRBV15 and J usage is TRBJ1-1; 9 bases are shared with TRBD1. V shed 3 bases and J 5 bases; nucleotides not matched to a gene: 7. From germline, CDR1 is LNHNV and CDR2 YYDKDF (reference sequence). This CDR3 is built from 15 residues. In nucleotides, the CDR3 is TGTGCCACCAGCAGCCCCGACAGGGGGGGAACTGAAGCTTTCTTT. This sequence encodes CATSSPDRGGTEAFF.

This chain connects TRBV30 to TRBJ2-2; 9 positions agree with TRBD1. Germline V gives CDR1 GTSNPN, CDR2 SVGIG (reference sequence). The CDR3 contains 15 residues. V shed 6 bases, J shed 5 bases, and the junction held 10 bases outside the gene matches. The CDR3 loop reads CACMKGQGPTGELFF. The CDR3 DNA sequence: TGTGCCTGTATGAAAGGACAGGGGCCGACCGGGGAGCTGTTTTTT.

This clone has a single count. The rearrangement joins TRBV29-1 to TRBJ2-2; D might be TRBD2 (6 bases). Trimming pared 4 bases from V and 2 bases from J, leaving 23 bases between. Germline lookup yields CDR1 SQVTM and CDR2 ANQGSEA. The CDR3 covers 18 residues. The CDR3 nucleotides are TGCAGCGTTGTTCCCTCCGGTGGGTGGCGGGGAAACACCGGGGAGCTGTTTTTT. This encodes CSVVPSGGWRGNTGELFF.

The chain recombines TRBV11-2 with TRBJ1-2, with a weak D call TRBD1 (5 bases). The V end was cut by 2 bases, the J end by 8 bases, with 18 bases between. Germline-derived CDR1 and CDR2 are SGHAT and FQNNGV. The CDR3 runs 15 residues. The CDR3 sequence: CASSLSSRAGEGYTF. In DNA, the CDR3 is TGTGCCAGCAGCTTATCTTCCAGGGCTGGAGAAGGCTACACCTTC.

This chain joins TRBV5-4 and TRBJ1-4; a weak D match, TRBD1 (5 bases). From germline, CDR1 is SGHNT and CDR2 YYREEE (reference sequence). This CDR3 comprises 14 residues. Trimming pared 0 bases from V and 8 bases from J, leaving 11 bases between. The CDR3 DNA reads TGTGCCAGCAGCTTGGGAGGGAGGGACGAAAAACTGTTTTTT. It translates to CASSLGGRDEKLFF.

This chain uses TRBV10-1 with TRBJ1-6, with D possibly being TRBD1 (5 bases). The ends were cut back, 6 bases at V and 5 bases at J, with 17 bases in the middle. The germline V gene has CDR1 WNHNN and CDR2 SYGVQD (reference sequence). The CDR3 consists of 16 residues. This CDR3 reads CASSRGGEGDNSPLHF. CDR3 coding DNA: TGCGCCAGCAGCCGCGGGGGGGAAGGCGATAATTCACCCCTCCACTTT.

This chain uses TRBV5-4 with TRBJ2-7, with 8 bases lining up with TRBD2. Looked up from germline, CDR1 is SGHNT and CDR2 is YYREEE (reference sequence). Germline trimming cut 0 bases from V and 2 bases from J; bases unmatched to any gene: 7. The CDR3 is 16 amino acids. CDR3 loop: CASSLGSSGGPYEQYF. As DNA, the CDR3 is TGTGCCAGCAGCTTGGGTTCGTCGGGGGGGCCCTACGAGCAGTACTTC. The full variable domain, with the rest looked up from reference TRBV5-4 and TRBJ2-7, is ETGVTQSPTHLIKTRGQQVTLRCSSQSGHNTVSWYQQALGQGPQFIFQYYREEENGRGNFPPRFSGLQFPNYSSELNVNALELDDSALYLCASSLGSSGGPYEQYFGPGTRLTVT.

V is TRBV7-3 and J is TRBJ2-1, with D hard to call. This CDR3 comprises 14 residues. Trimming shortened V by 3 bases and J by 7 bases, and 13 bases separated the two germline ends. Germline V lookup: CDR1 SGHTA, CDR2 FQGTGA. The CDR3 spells CASSLFAIENEQFF. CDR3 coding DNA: TGTGCCAGCAGCTTGTTTGCTATAGAAAATGAGCAGTTCTTC.

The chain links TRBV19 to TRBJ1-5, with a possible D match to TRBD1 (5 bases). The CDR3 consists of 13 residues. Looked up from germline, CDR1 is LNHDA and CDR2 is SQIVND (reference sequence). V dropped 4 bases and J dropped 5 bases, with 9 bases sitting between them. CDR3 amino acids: CASSNQGYQPQHF. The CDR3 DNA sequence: TGTGCCAGTAGTAACCAGGGTTATCAGCCCCAGCATTTT.